Following are 10 T cell receptor beta chains from one sample sequenced in a study of control samples from healthy donors and cancer patients (dated by TCRdb to 2018 to 2021). Libraries were constructed by the immunoSEQ multiplex PCR assay. TCRdb obtained this table from immuneACCESS and retained in-frame rearrangements with V and J assigned. These tables miss some clones; where compared with another copy, unresolved V genes account for less than half of the shortfall, and the remainder is unexplained. This sample's table has entries for some 180,000 clones. The top ten hold more than 2% of the sample. The sequenced material came from blood. These receptors originate from a young woman in good health.

For this clone: One end of the junction varies from germline; a read error may be responsible. The V and J genes are TRBV7-9 and TRBJ1-2; a weak D match, TRBD1 (5 bases). This CDR3 is built from 12 residues. Germline CDR1 is SEHNR and CDR2 is FQNEAQ (reference sequence). The CDR3 sequence is CASSSPGAVVNF. CDR3 nucleotide sequence: TGTGCCAGCAGCTCGCCTGGGGCGGTGGTGAACTTC.

This chain joins TRBV7-9 and TRBJ2-2; no clear D. The CDR3 covers 14 residues. Germline V gives CDR1 SEHNR, CDR2 FQNEAQ (reference sequence). V lost 5 bases to trimming and J lost 5 bases, with 12 bases between them. The CDR3 DNA reads as TGTGCCAGCAGCACCAGTCGTGGGACCGGGGAGCTGTTTTTT. Translating it yields CASSTSRGTGELFF.

The CDR3 spells CASSVQGGDGYTF. The CDR3 nucleotides read TGCGCCAGCAGCGTCCAGGGGGGAGATGGCTACACCTTC. The chain employs TRBV5-1 and TRBJ1-2; 7 nucleotides agree with TRBD1. The V and J ends lost 4 bases and 6 bases, in that order; junction bases with no gene match: 6. The CDR3 loop spans 13 amino acids. Per germline, CDR1 SGHRS and CDR2 YFSETQ.

This chain joins TRBV5-1 and TRBJ2-1; 7 positions match TRBD1. The J segment lost 8 bases and the V segment lost 4 bases, leaving 12 bases of the junction unmatched. This CDR3 is 15 amino acids long. Germline CDR1 is SGHRS and CDR2 is YFSETQ. For the CDR3, the DNA is TGCGCCAGCAGCACATACAGGGGAAAGGGGGATGAGCAGTTCTTC. Amino acids: CASSTYRGKGDEQFF.

The chain employs TRBV5-1 and TRBJ2-7; D may be TRBD1 (5 bases). CDR1 and CDR2 from the germline V gene are SGHRS and YFSETQ. The CDR3 sequence is 11 residues long. Trimming removed 4 bases from V and 5 bases from J, with 7 bases in between. The CDR3 sequence: CASSRQNEQYF. The CDR3 DNA follows: TGCGCCAGCAGCCGACAGAACGAGCAGTACTTC.

The V and J genes are TRBV6-5 and TRBJ1-4; TRBD1 might be the D (5 bases). With 8 bases removed from V and 8 bases from J, the gap between germline ends came to 18 bases. CDR3 length: 14 residues. Looked up from germline, CDR1 is MNHEY and CDR2 is SVGAGI. The CDR3 reads CASSAEGRGEKLFF. In nucleotides, the CDR3 is TGTGCCAGCTCGGCGGAGGGGCGAGGAGAAAAACTGTTTTTT.

The V call is TRBV18, the J call TRBJ1-4; 8 positions agree with TRBD1. Germline CDR1 KGHSH, CDR2 LQKENI. The V and J ends lost 4 bases and 0 bases, in that order; junction bases with no gene match: 4. The CDR3 spans 16 residues. CDR3 amino acids: CASSLDRGSTNEKLFF. The CDR3 DNA reads TGTGCCAGCTCACTTGACAGGGGTTCAACTAATGAAAAACTGTTTTTT.

This chain joins TRBV4-1 and TRBJ2-3, with D perhaps assigned TRBD1 or TRBD2 (5 bases each). There are 12 residues in the CDR3. With 2 bases removed from V and 8 bases from J, the gap between germline ends came to 8 bases. The germline CDR1 and CDR2 sequences are MGHRA and YSYEKL. CDR3 nucleotide sequence: TGCGCCAGCAGCCAACTCGGGGCTACGCAGTATTTT. It encodes CASSQLGATQYF.

The chain uses TRBV7-2 and TRBJ2-3, with 15 bases that match TRBD2. The CDR3 has 17 amino acids. V dropped 7 bases and J dropped 5; count of bases not matched to a gene: 10. Germline loops: CDR1 SGHTA, CDR2 FQGNSA. The CDR3 DNA reads as TGTGCCAGCATAGGGACTAGCGGGGGGTGGGCGTTAGATACGCAGTATTTT. Translation gives CASIGTSGGWALDTQYF.

The V gene is TRBV3-1 (or the pseudogene TRBV3-2), the J gene TRBJ2-1; D remains ambiguous. This CDR3 has 14 residues. In germline, CDR1 is LGHDT, CDR2 YNNKEL (reference sequence). Trimming pared 1 base from V and 2 bases from J, leaving 6 bases between. The CDR3 DNA is TGTGCCAGCAGCCAAGGTGGGGCCTACAATGAGCAGTTCTTC. Its protein is CASSQGGAYNEQFF.